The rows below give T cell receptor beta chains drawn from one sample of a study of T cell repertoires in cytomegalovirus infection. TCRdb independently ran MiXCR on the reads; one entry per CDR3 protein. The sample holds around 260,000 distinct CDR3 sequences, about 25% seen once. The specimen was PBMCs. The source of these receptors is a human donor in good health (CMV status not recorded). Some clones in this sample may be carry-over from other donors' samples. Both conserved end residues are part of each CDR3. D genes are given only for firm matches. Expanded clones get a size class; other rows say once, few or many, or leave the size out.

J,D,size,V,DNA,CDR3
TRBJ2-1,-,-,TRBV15,TGTGCCACCAGCAGAGTCGCTAGCCCTACCTACAATGAGCAGTTCTTC,CATSRVASPTYNEQFF
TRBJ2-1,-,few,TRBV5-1,TGCGCCAGCAGCTTGGGACAGCGAAACAATGAGCAGTTCTTC,CASSLGQRNNEQFF
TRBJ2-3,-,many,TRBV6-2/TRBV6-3,TGTGCCAGCAGCCGCCCTGACGGGGGACCTACGCAGTATTTT,CASSRPDGGPTQYF
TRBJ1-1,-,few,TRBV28,TGTGCCAGCAGTTCCCCAGGGAAGAACACTGAAGCTTTCTTT,CASSSPGKNTEAFF
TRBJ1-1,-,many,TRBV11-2,TGTGCCAGCAGCGCCTTAAGGGGTTTGAACACTGAAGCTTTCTTT,CASSALRGLNTEAFF
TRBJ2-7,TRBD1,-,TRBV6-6,TGTGCCAGCCGCCACCCGGACAGGGTCTACGAGCAGTACTTC,CASRHPDRVYEQYF
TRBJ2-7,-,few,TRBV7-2,TGTGCCAGCAGCTTAGTGGGCGGGAAGTCCGACGAGCAGTACTTC,CASSLVGGKSDEQYF
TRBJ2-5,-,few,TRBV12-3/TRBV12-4,TGTGCCAGCAGTTTGGCTTCCAGGAGTGAGACCCAGTACTTC,CASSLASRSETQYF
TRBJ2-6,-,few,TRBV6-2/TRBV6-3,TGTGCCAGCTCGGCCGGGGGGGCCAACGTCCTGACTTTC,CASSAGGANVLTF
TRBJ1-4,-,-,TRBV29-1,TGCAGCGTTGAAGTACAGCCAGCAACTAATGAAAAACTGTTTTTT,CSVEVQPATNEKLFF
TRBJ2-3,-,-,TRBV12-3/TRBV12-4,TGTGCCACCGCAACAAATACGCAGTATTTT,CATATNTQYF
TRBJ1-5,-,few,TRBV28,TGTGCCAGCAAACCCCCGCAGGGGTTTTATCAGCCCCAGCATTTT,CASKPPQGFYQPQHF
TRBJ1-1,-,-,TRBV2,TGTGCCAGCTCTTGGTACACTGAAGCTTTCTTT,CASSWYTEAFF
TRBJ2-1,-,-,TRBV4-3,TGCGCCAGCAGCCAAGTGGGTCAGGTCTCCTACAATGAGCAGTTCTTC,CASSQVGQVSYNEQFF
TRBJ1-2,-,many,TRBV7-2,TGTGCCAGCAGCTTCACCCCACAGGGATATGGCTACACCTTC,CASSFTPQGYGYTF
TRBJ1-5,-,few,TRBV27,TGTGCCAGCAGTTTATTGTCAGGGGCGGGGAGCAATCAGCCCCAGCATTTT,CASSLLSGAGSNQPQHF
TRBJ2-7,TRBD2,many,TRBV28,TGTGCCAGCAGTAGAGGACTAGCAGGCTACGAGCAGTACTTC,CASSRGLAGYEQYF
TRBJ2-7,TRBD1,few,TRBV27,TGTGCCAGCAGTGGGGACAGGGGGTCGTCCTACGAGCAGTACTTC,CASSGDRGSSYEQYF
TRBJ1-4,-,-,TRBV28,TGTGCCAGCAGTTTTCCAGGGAGGGAGGGAAAACTGTTTTTT,CASSFPGREGKLFF
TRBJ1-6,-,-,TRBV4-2,TGTGCCAGCAGAGGAGACGGGTATTCACCCCTCCACTTT,CASRGDGYSPLHF
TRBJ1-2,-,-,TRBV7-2,TGTGCCAGCAGCCCCCAATCGGACTATGGCTACACCTTC,CASSPQSDYGYTF
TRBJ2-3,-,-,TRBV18,TGTGCCAGCTCACTAGACTCGCTTTATACGCAGTATTTT,CASSLDSLYTQYF
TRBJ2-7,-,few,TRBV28,TGTGCCAGCAGTCCTCCGGCAGGTGGAAACGACGAGCAGTACTTC,CASSPPAGGNDEQYF
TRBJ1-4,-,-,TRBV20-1,TGCAGTGCCCGTAGAGGGGTTCGTAATGAAAAACTGTTTTTT,CSARRGVRNEKLFF
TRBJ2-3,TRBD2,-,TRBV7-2,TGTGCCAGCAGCCAACTACTAGCGCCGACAGATACGCAGTATTTT,CASSQLLAPTDTQYF
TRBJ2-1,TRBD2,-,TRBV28,TGTGCCAGCAGTAGCCCTAGCGGGCCCAACAATGAGCAGTTCTTC,CASSSPSGPNNEQFF
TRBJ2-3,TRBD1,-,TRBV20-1,TGCAGTGTCCCGGGGACAGCCGACTTCTCTGATACGCAGTATTTT,CSVPGTADFSDTQYF
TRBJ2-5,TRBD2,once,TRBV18,TGTGCCAGCTCAACCGGGACTAGCGTCGAGACCCAGTACTTC,CASSTGTSVETQYF
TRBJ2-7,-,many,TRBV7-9,TGTGCCAGCAGCTCCACATCCTACGAGCAGTACTTC,CASSSTSYEQYF
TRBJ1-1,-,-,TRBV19,TGTGCCAGTAGTCTTCCGGCGGGGAGAGCTTTCTTT,CASSLPAGRAFF
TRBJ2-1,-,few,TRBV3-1,TGTGCCAGCAGCTTGCCCACGCGGGAGCAGTTCTTC,CASSLPTREQFF
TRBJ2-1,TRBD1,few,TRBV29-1,TGCAGCGCCAGGGACAGACTGGCCGCTGAGCAGTTCTTC,CSARDRLAAEQFF
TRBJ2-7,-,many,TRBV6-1,TGTGCCAGCAGCCCCACTGGACAAGTACCCTACGAGCAGTACTTC,CASSPTGQVPYEQYF
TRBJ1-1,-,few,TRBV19,TGTGCCAGTAGTATGGACTGGACAGTTATGAACACTGAAGCTTTCTTT,CASSMDWTVMNTEAFF
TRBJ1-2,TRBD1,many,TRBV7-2,TGTGCCAGCAGATTGCCGGGACAGGGGGCAATAGGCTATGGCTACACCTTC,CASRLPGQGAIGYGYTF
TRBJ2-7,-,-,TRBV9,TGTGCCAGCAGCGTAGGCCCGGACCCTCTGGACGAGCAGTACTTC,CASSVGPDPLDEQYF
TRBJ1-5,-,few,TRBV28,TGTGCCAGCAGCAGCAGACCGGAGCTCTATAGCAATCAGCCCCAGCATTTT,CASSSRPELYSNQPQHF
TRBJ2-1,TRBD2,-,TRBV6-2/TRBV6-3,TGTGCCAGCATCCCCCAGACTAGCGGGACCGTCTACAATGAGCAGTTCTTC,CASIPQTSGTVYNEQFF
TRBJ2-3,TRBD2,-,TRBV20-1,TGCAGTGCTAGTGGACTAGCGGGAGGATCAGATACGCAGTATTTT,CSASGLAGGSDTQYF
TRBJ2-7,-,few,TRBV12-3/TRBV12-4,TGTGCCAGCAGTTTAGGGCAGGGGAGCACCTACGAGCAGTACTTC,CASSLGQGSTYEQYF
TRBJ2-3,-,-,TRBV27,TGTGCCAGCAGTCCCCGTGTTCTGGGAGATACGCAGTATTTT,CASSPRVLGDTQYF
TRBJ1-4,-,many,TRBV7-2,TGTGCCAGCAGCTTACGGGTGACAGCGAATGAAAAACTGTTTTTT,CASSLRVTANEKLFF
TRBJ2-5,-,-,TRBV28,TGTGCCAGCAGTTTCCAGCAGGCATCGTCGGGGGAGACCCAGTACTTC,CASSFQQASSGETQYF
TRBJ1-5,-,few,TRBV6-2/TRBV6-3,TGTGCCAGCAGACCGGACACATATAGCAATCAGCCCCAGCATTTT,CASRPDTYSNQPQHF
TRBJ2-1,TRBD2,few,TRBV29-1,TGCAGCGTTGACGGCGGGAGGGCCCTGGATGAGCAGTTCTTC,CSVDGGRALDEQFF
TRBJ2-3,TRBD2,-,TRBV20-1,TGCAGTGGCCCGGGACTAGCGGGAGTCGGAGATACGCAGTATTTT,CSGPGLAGVGDTQYF
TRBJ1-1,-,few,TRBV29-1,TGCAGCGTGGCGGCTGGGGTCAACACTGAAGCTTTCTTT,CSVAAGVNTEAFF
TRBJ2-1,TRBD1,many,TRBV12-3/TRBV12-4,TGTGCCAGCAGTTTCCCAGGGGGACAGGGGGCCGATGAGCAGTTCTTC,CASSFPGGQGADEQFF
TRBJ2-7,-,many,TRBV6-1,TGTGCCAGCAAATCTAAACTTACATCCTACGAGCAGTACTTC,CASKSKLTSYEQYF
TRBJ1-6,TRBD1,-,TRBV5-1,TGCGCCAGCAGCGGGAGCACAGGGGCGGCACCCCTCCACTTT,CASSGSTGAAPLHF
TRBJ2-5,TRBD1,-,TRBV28,TGTGCCAGCAGTCGCGGACAGGATGGGTTTGGGACCCAGTACTTC,CASSRGQDGFGTQYF
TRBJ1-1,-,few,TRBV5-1,TGCGCCAGCAGCCCCACAACAGGGACGAACACTGAAGCTTTCTTT,CASSPTTGTNTEAFF
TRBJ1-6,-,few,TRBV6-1,TGTGCCAGCAGTGAAGCGCTGGGCCGGGCGGAGAGGGGACCCCTCCACTTT,CASSEALGRAERGPLHF